Sequencing of this T cell receptor (beta chain) was carried out in a study of HIV-infected patients and healthy controls (dated by TCRdb to the mid-2010s). The method behind the library was 5' RACE. This sample was sequenced with an Illumina MiSeq. The public reads were reanalyzed by TCRdb: fastp trimming at Q25, MiXCR alignment, in-frame beta chains only. Rows are unified per CDR3 protein, each entry keeping the most common DNA and genes. This sample holds 55,000 to 70,000 distinct CDR3 sequences; roughly a fifth were observed only once. Over 1.1% of the sample rests with the top ten. This clonotype was recorded a few times. This clone's antigen is unknown. It has no much larger one-base neighbor in the sample; base qualities were not kept. The specimen was CD4+ T cells from blood. This clonotype was obtained from a human donor in good health.

The CDR3 loop reads CASSLVGLAKNIQYF. The DNA sequence follows: TGTGCCAGCAGCTTAGTCGGTCTAGCCAAAAACATTCAGTACTTC. This chain is built from TRBV7-9 and TRBJ2-4, with no confident D gene call. Relative to germline, V is 1 base shorter and J is 0 bases shorter, with 7 bases between their ends. The CDR3 measures 15 amino acids from cysteine to phenylalanine. Just CDR3 DNA is preserved here, 45 bases in frame from base 1. CDR1 and CDR2 are read off the germline V gene (reference sequence) as SEHNR and FQNEAQ.